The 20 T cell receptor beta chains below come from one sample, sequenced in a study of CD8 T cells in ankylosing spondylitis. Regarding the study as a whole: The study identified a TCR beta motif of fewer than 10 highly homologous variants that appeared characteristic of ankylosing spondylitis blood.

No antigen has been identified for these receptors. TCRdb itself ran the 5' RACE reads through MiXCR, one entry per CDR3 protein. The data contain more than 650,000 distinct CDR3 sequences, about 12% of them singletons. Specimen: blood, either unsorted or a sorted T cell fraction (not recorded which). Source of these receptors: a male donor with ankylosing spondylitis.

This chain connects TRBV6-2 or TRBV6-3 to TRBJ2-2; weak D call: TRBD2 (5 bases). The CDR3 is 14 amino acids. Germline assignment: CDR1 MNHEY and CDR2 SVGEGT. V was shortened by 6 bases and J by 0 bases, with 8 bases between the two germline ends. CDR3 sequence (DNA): TGTGCCAGCAGCGGGGAATCGAACACCGGGGAGCTGTTTTTT. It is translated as CASSGESNTGELFF.

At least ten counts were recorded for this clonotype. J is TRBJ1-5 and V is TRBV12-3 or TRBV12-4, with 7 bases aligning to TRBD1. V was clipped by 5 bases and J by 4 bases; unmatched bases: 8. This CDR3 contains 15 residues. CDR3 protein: CASSERTGNNQPQHF. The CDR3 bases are TGTGCCAGCAGTGAACGGACAGGCAATAATCAGCCCCAGCATTTT.

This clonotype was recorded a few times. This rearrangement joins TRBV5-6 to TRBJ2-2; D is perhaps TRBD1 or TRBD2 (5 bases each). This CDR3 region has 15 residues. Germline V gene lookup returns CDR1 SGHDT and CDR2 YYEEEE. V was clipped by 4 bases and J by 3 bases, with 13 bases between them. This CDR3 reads CASSVGPLDTGELFF. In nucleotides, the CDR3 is TGTGCCAGCAGCGTGGGACCGTTGGACACCGGGGAGCTGTTTTTT.

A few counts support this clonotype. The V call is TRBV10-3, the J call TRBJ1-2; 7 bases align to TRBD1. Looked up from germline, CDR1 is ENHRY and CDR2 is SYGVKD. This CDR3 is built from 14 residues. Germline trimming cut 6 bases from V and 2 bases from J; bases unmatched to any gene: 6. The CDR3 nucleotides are TGTGCCATCAGGAGGGACAGAGAGAACTATGGCTACACCTTC. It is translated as CAIRRDRENYGYTF.

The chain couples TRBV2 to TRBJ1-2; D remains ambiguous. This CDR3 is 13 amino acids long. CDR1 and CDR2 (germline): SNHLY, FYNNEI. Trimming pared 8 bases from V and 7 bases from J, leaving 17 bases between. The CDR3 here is CASLWGPPSGYTF. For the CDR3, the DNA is TGTGCCAGCCTCTGGGGTCCCCCTAGTGGCTACACCTTC.

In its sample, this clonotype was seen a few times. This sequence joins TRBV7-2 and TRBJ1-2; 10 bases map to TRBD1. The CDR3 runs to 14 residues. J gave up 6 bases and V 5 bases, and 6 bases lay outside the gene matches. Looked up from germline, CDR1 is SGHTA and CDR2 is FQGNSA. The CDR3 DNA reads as TGTGCCAGCAGCCGACAGGGGGCGCCTAATGGCTACACCTTC. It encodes CASSRQGAPNGYTF.

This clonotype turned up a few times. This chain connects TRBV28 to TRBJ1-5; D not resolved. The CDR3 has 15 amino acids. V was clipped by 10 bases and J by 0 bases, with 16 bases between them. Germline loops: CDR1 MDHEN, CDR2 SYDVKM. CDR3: CAITGYSYSNQPQHF. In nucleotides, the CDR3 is TGTGCCATCACGGGCTACTCGTATAGCAATCAGCCCCAGCATTTT.

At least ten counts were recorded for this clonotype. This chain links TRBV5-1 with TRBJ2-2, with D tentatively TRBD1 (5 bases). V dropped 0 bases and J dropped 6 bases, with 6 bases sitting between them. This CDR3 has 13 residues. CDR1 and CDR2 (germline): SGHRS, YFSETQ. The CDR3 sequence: CASSLGGPGELFF. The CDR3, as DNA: TGCGCCAGCAGCTTGGGGGGCCCCGGGGAGCTGTTTTTT. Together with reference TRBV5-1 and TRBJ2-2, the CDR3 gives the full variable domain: KAGVTQTPRYLIKTRGQQVTLSCSPISGHRSVSWYQQTPGQGLQFLFEYFSETQRNKGNFPGRFSGRQFSNSRSEMNVSTLELGDSALYLCASSLGGPGELFFGEGSRLTVL.

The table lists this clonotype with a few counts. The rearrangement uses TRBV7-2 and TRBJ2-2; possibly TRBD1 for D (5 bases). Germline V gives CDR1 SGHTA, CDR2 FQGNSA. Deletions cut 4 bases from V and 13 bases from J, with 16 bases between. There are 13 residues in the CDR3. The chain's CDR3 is CASSSAQVRRLFF. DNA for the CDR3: TGTGCCAGCAGCTCCGCACAGGTTCGGCGGCTGTTTTTT.

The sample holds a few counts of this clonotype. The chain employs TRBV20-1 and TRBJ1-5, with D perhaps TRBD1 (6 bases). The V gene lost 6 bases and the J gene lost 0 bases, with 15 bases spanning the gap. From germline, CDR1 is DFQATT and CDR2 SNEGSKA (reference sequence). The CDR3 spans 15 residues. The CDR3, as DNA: TGCAGTGCCCTAGGACAGCACTATAGCAATCAGCCCCAGCATTTT. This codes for CSALGQHYSNQPQHF.

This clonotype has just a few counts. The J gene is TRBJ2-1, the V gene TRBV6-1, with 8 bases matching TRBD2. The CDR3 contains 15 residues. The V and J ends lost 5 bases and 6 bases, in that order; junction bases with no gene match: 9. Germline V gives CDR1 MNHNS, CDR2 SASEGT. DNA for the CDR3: TGTGCCAGCAGTAAGAGCGGGGGTGCGCTCAATGAGCAGTTCTTC. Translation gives CASSKSGGALNEQFF.

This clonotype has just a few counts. The CDR3 region has the DNA TGCAGTGCTAAAACCCAAAGGGGGGAGGGCTATGGCTACACCTTC. Its protein product is CSAKTQRGEGYGYTF. This chain joins TRBV20-1 and TRBJ1-2; perhaps TRBD1 as D (6 bases). This CDR3 has 15 residues. CDR1 and CDR2 (germline): DFQATT, SNEGSKA (reference sequence). Trimming stripped 4 bases from V and 4 bases from J, with 19 bases between.

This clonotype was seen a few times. CDR3 residues: CASSLRHTDTQYF. CDR3 DNA: TGCGCCAGCAGCTTAAGGCACACAGATACGCAGTATTTT. V is TRBV5-1 and J is TRBJ2-3; D is unresolved. The CDR3 spans 13 residues. Germline values: CDR1 SGHRS, CDR2 YFSETQ. Trimming pared 2 bases from V and 2 bases from J, leaving 6 bases between. The full variable domain, its missing parts supplied by reference TRBV5-1 and TRBJ2-3, is KAGVTQTPRYLIKTRGQQVTLSCSPISGHRSVSWYQQTPGQGLQFLFEYFSETQRNKGNFPGRFSGRQFSNSRSEMNVSTLELGDSALYLCASSLRHTDTQYFGPGTRLTVL.

CDR3 nucleotides: TGTGCCAGCAGCCAAGCCCCCCACAGGCCCCTAGCCAAAAACATTCAGTACTTC. As protein: CASSQAPHRPLAKNIQYF. This chain uses TRBV3-1 with TRBJ2-4; possibly TRBD1 for D (5 bases). Germline assignment: CDR1 LGHDT and CDR2 YNNKEL (reference sequence). This CDR3 is built from 18 residues. V lost 1 base and J lost 0, with 16 bases in between.

The CDR3 spells CASSPVRIRSPLHF. CDR3 in DNA: TGTGCCAGCTCACCGGTGCGGATTAGGTCACCCCTCCACTTT. V is TRBV18 and J is TRBJ1-6; D is undetermined. CDR1 KGHSH and CDR2 LQKENI come from the germline V gene. This CDR3 contains 14 residues. V was cut by 3 bases and J by 10 bases, with 13 bases left in between.

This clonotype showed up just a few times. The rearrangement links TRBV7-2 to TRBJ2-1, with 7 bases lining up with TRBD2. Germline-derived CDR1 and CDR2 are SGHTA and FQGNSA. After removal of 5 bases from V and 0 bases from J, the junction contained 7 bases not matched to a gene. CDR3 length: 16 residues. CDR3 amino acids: CASSRSAGDSYNEQFF. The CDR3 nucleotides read TGTGCCAGCAGCCGTAGCGCGGGGGACTCCTACAATGAGCAGTTCTTC.

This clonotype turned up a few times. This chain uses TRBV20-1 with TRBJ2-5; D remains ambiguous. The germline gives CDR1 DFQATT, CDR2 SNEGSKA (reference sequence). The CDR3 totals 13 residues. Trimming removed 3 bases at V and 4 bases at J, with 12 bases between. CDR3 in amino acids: CSARFRRGETQYF. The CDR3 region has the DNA TGCAGTGCTAGGTTTAGGCGCGGAGAGACCCAGTACTTC.

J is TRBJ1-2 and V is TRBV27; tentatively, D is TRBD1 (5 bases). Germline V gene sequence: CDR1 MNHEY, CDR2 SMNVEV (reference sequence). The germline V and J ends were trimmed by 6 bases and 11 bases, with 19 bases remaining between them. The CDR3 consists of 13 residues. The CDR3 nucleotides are TGTGCCAGCAGCCCTTACAGGTTACGCGAATACACCTTC. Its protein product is CASSPYRLREYTF.

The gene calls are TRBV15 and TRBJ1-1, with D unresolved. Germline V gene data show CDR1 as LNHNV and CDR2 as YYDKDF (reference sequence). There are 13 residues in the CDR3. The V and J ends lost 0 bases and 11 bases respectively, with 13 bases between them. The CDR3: CATSRDGRRTAFF. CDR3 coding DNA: TGTGCCACCAGCAGAGACGGCAGGAGGACGGCTTTCTTT.

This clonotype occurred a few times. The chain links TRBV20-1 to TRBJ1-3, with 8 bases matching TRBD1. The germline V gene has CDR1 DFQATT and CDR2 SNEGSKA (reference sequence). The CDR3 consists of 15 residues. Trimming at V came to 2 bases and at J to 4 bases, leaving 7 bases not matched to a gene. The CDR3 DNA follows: TGCAGTGCTAGACTCCAGGGGGCGCGGGGAAACACCATATATTTT. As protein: CSARLQGARGNTIYF.